Following are 3 T cell receptor beta chains from one sample sequenced in a study of T cell repertoires in cytomegalovirus infection. TCRdb recomputed calls from the reads with MiXCR, one row per CDR3 protein. The data show under 850,000 distinct CDR3 sequences, roughly 30% seen once. Their antigen targets remain unknown. The sample consisted of cultured PBMCs, taken from culture after CMV antigen stimulation. These TCRs come from a human donor in good health (CMV status not recorded). Some clones in this sample may be carry-over from other donors' samples.

This clonotype was seen a few times. The CDR3 region has the DNA TGTGCCAGCAGCTTATTCACACGAGCTAACTATGGCTACACCTTC. This translates into CASSLFTRANYGYTF. V is TRBV7-9 and J is TRBJ1-2, with D unclear. Trimming removed 2 bases from V and 0 bases from J, with 10 bases in between. The germline V gene has CDR1 SEHNR and CDR2 FQNEAQ (reference sequence). CDR3 length: 15 residues.

Only a few counts were recorded for this clonotype. The gene calls are TRBV6-2 or TRBV6-3 and TRBJ2-7, with D tentatively TRBD1 (6 bases). Germline loops: CDR1 MNHEY, CDR2 SVGEGT. The CDR3 is made up of 13 amino acids. V was cut by 10 bases and J by 2 bases, with 15 bases left in between. The CDR3 DNA sequence: TGTGCCACCTCTGTGGGGGCTACCTACGAGCAGTACTTC. This gives the protein CATSVGATYEQYF.

CDR3 sequence (DNA): TGTGCCAGCAGTTACTTCCCGTTGGGACAGGGGGACACCGGGGAGCTGTTTTTT. Translating it yields CASSYFPLGQGDTGELFF. V gene TRBV6-6 combines with J gene TRBJ2-2; TRBD1 aligns across 11 bases. From germline, CDR1 is MNHNY and CDR2 SVGAGI (reference sequence). Trimming took 1 base from V and 3 from J; bases not matched to a gene: 7. The CDR3 totals 18 residues.